This T cell receptor (beta chain) came from a study of cytomegalovirus exposure and HLA in healthy donors. Study context: In an earlier analysis, 95 million to 130 million unique TCR beta sequences were found from 150 million to 200 million T cells.

This PCR relied on a set of 60 Vbeta primers and 13 Jbeta primers. The protocol was immunoSEQ multiplex PCR, while the TCRdb copy is restricted to in-frame clones and leaves out a portion. The profile covers under 250,000 clones, with roughly 84% appearing a single time and roughly 0.7% taken by the ten largest. Germline loops: CDR1 SEHNR, CDR2 FQNEAQ (reference sequence). With V trimmed by 5 bases and J by 3 bases, 11 bases remained unmatched. There are 16 residues in the CDR3. Material: PBMCs. The receptor was isolated from a boy younger than 10 in good health and CMV-seronegative. The chain links TRBV7-9 to TRBJ2-5; 8 nucleotides line up with TRBD1. The CDR3 here is CASSLRPAGQEETQYF. CDR3 coding DNA: TGTGCCAGCAGCCTAAGACCCGCGGGACAGGAAGAGACCCAGTACTTC.